The 17 T cell receptor beta chains presented below share a single source sample, sequenced in a study of shared clonotypes between healthy human individuals. Here immunoSEQ multiplex PCR was the method, and the copy in TCRdb shows in-frame clones only, minus some. The repertoire holds 490,000 or so clones, with less than 80% as singletons. Sequenced material: PBMCs. These receptors were collected from a woman between 35 and 50 years old in good health. Some clones in this sample may be carry-over from other donors' samples.

As to this clone: Different DNA sequences within this sample yield the same CDR3. This rearrangement joins TRBV19 to TRBJ2-5, with D unresolved. CDR1 and CDR2 from the germline V gene are LNHDA and SQIVND (reference sequence). V shed 1 base and J shed 1 base, with 7 bases lying between them. The CDR3 is 14 amino acids. The CDR3 region is CASSIGGGQETQYF. In nucleotides, the CDR3 is TGTGCCAGTAGTATAGGTGGCGGCCAAGAGACCCAGTACTTC.

The chain uses TRBV7-2 and TRBJ1-1; tentative D call: TRBD1 (5 bases). Trimming took 5 bases from V and 1 from J, leaving 23 bases between them. The CDR3 covers 18 residues. Germline V gene data show CDR1 as SGHTA and CDR2 as FQGNSA. CDR3 nucleotides: TGTGCCAGCAGCCGGACCGGGGAGCGGTGGGGGACGAACACTGAAGCTTTCTTT. Translation gives CASSRTGERWGTNTEAFF.

The chain uses TRBV29-1 and TRBJ2-1; TRBD1 is a possible D gene (5 bases). V lost 8 bases and J lost 4, with 18 bases in between. This CDR3 region has 14 residues. CDR1 SQVTM and CDR2 ANQGSEA come from the germline V gene. CDR3 nucleotide sequence: TGCAGCACACGGCCACCAACAGGTTACAATGAGCAGTTCTTC. This sequence encodes CSTRPPTGYNEQFF.

This clone was counted a single time. This rearrangement joins TRBV29-1 to TRBJ2-6; D unclear. The CDR3 is made up of 13 amino acids. The germline CDR1 and CDR2 sequences are SQVTM and ANQGSEA. The V end was cut by 5 bases, the J end by 0 bases, with 5 bases between. The CDR3 loop is CSVFTSGANVLTF. The DNA of the CDR3 is TGCAGCGTTTTTACCTCTGGGGCCAACGTCCTGACTTTC.

The V gene is TRBV4-3, the J gene TRBJ2-7; D might be TRBD1 (6 bases). V dropped 0 bases and J dropped 3 bases, with 12 bases sitting between them. Germline CDR1 is LGHNA and CDR2 is YSLEER. CDR3 length: 15 residues. The CDR3 DNA is TGCGCCAGCAGCCAAGATTCGAGACAGGACTACGAGCAGTACTTC. It translates to CASSQDSRQDYEQYF.

The gene calls are TRBV6-5 and TRBJ2-5; D is perhaps TRBD1 (6 bases). The J call is in doubt because the DNA end fits TRBJ2-7 better. Per the germline V gene, CDR1 is MNHEY and CDR2 is SVGAGI. The CDR3 loop spans 14 amino acids. CDR3 in amino acids: CASSRGPTVYEQYF. In DNA, the CDR3 is TGTGCCAGCAGCAGGGGACCGACAGTCTACGAGCAGTACTTC.

As to this clone: This sample also contains other DNA sequences that code for the same CDR3. The rearrangement uses TRBV2 and TRBJ2-7, with 13 positions matching TRBD2. After removal of 6 bases from V and 2 bases from J, the junction contained 4 bases not matched to a gene. The CDR3 contains 15 residues. The germline V gene encodes CDR1 SNHLY and CDR2 FYNNEI. In nucleotides, the CDR3 is TGTGCCAGCAGACTACTAGCGGGAGGGACCTACGAGCAGTACTTC. Amino acid sequence: CASRLLAGGTYEQYF.

The chain recombines TRBV4-3 with TRBJ2-7, with D maybe TRBD1 (6 bases). This CDR3 is built from 14 residues. Germline V gene data show CDR1 as LGHNA and CDR2 as YSLEER. V lost 2 bases, J lost 0 bases, and 8 bases lay in between. The CDR3 coding sequence is TGCGCCAGCAGCCAAACAGGGAACTCCTACGAGCAGTACTTC. Translated, it gives CASSQTGNSYEQYF.

The genes are TRBV5-1 and TRBJ2-5; D might be TRBD1 (5 bases). The length of the CDR3 is 16 residues. Germline values: CDR1 SGHRS, CDR2 YFSETQ. The V and J ends lost 0 bases and 5 bases respectively, with 17 bases between them. CDR3 loop: CASSLARGSRRETQYF. The CDR3 coding sequence is TGCGCCAGCAGCTTGGCAAGGGGCTCTAGACGGGAGACCCAGTACTTC.

Notes on this clone: Relative to the germline gene, one junction end is altered; a read error may explain this. The rearrangement links TRBV20-1 to TRBJ2-7; TRBD1 or TRBD2 may be the D gene (5 bases each). This CDR3 has 11 residues. Germline V lookup: CDR1 DFQATT, CDR2 SNEGSKA (reference sequence). CDR3 in DNA: TGCAGTGCCCGCCGGGACGGCGAGCAGTGCTTC. Translation gives CSARRDGEQCF.

This chain connects TRBV18 to TRBJ2-7, with D tentatively TRBD1 (6 bases). The V end lost 3 bases, the J end lost 6 bases, and 9 bases lay between the germline ends. Germline V lookup: CDR1 KGHSH, CDR2 LQKENI. This CDR3 is built from 12 residues. CDR3 loop: CASSPTGTEQYF. CDR3 in DNA: TGTGCCAGCTCACCTACAGGGACCGAGCAGTACTTC.

The gene calls are TRBV2 and TRBJ2-5; TRBD2 matches 11 bases. Trimming took 7 bases from V and 2 from J; bases not matched to a gene: 6. This CDR3 region has 15 residues. CDR1 is SNHLY and CDR2 is FYNNEI in the germline V gene. The CDR3 here is CASTKGLADQETQYF. DNA of the CDR3: TGTGCCAGCACAAAGGGACTAGCGGATCAAGAGACCCAGTACTTC.

This sequence joins TRBV7-2 and TRBJ2-3, with D possibly called TRBD1 or TRBD2 (6 bases each). Germline values: CDR1 SGHTA, CDR2 FQGNSA. The germline V and J ends were trimmed by 2 bases and 5 bases, with 17 bases remaining between them. CDR3 length: 16 residues. Written as DNA, the CDR3 is TGTGCCAGCAGCTTAATGGCCTCGGGGGCCGGAGATACGCAGTATTTT. It encodes CASSLMASGAGDTQYF. The variable domain in full, with the rest retrieved from reference TRBV7-2 and TRBJ2-3, is GAGVSQSPSNKVTEKGKDVELRCDPISGHTALYWYRQSLGQGLEFLIYFQGNSAPDKSGLPSDRFSAERTGGSVSTLTIQRTQQEDSAVYLCASSLMASGAGDTQYFGPGTRLTVL.

This clone has just a few counts. V usage is TRBV30 and J usage is TRBJ2-3; TRBD2 agrees at 7 bases. The junction had 16 bases not matched to a gene; V was cut back by 8 bases and J by 5 bases. There are 15 residues in the CDR3. CDR1 and CDR2 from the germline V gene are GTSNPN and SVGIG (reference sequence). CDR3 sequence (DNA): TGTGCCCGGGGAGGGAGCAGGAGGGCAGTAGATACGCAGTATTTT. It yields the protein CARGGSRRAVDTQYF.

The V and J genes are TRBV5-4 and TRBJ2-1; 15 bases align to TRBD2. CDR1 and CDR2 from the germline V gene are SGHNT and YYREEE (reference sequence). CDR3 length: 16 residues. With 0 bases clipped from V and 10 bases from J, the junction kept 5 bases outside the gene matches. The CDR3 sequence: CASSLGTSGRANEQFF. CDR3 bases: TGTGCCAGCAGCTTGGGGACTAGCGGGAGGGCCAACGAGCAGTTCTTC.

In this sample, this clone turned up a few times. The rearrangement joins TRBV18 to TRBJ1-1, with TRBD1 matching over 9 bases. J lost 7 bases, V lost 3 bases, and 3 bases had no gene match. CDR3 length: 13 amino acids. CDR1 KGHSH and CDR2 LQKENI come from the germline V gene. DNA of the CDR3: TGTGCCAGCTCACCTAGACAGGGGGTTGAAGCTTTCTTT. Encoded protein: CASSPRQGVEAFF.

V and J are TRBV28 and TRBJ2-6, with a weak D call TRBD2 (5 bases). V shed 8 bases and J shed 3 bases, with 11 bases lying between them. CDR1 MDHEN and CDR2 SYDVKM come from the germline V gene. CDR3 length: 14 residues. Here the CDR3 DNA reads TGTGCCAGCCGAGGGCCGGTTGGGGCCAACGTCCTGACTTTC. Protein sequence: CASRGPVGANVLTF.